These T cell receptor beta chains were read from a single sample in a study of blood T cell repertoires in COVID-19. Here immunoSEQ multiplex PCR was the method, and the copy in TCRdb shows in-frame clones only, minus some. The table records around 300,000 clones, under 90% of them present only once. Sample: peripheral blood. All receptors come from a woman in her thirties or forties who had recovered from COVID-19. Each CDR3 is given with its conserved first and last residue. A D gene is named only where the DNA matches it firmly. Part of the rows lack a size; the others show once, few, many or a class for expanded clones.

TRBJ2-1 | TRBV3-1/TRBV3-2 | TRBD2 | - | TGTGCCAGCAGCCCCTTCGGGGGGGGTCTCCATGAGCAGTTCTTC | CASSPFGGGLHEQFF
TRBJ1-2 | TRBV7-9 | TRBD1 | - | TGTGCCAGCAGCCCGCGGACAGGGGTCGGCTATGGCTACACCTTC | CASSPRTGVGYGYTF
TRBJ1-6 | TRBV27 | - | - | TGTGCCAGCAGTACAGTTCCGGATTCACCCCTCCACTTT | CASSTVPDSPLHF
TRBJ1-4 | TRBV19 | - | - | TGTGCCAGTAGACAAACAGGCTCAACTAATGAAAAACTGTTTTTT | CASRQTGSTNEKLFF
TRBJ1-1 | TRBV11-2 | - | - | TGTGCCAGCAGCCAATGGGACACTAACACTGAAGCTTTCTTT | CASSQWDTNTEAFF
TRBJ2-7 | TRBV30 | - | - | TGTGCCTGGAGGGCCGGACAAAGCTCCTACGAGCAGTACTTC | CAWRAGQSSYEQYF
TRBJ1-4 | TRBV6-5 | TRBD1 | once | TGTGCCAGCAGGAGACAGGGGGGGGAAAAACTGTTTTTT | CASRRQGGEKLFF
TRBJ2-3 | TRBV7-3 | - | - | TGTGCCAGCCGCGAACGGGTCCTCACAGATACGCAGTATTTT | CASRERVLTDTQYF
TRBJ2-2 | TRBV6-2/TRBV6-3 | TRBD2 | - | TGTGCCAGCAGCCTCGGGACTAGCGGGATCAATCCCGGGGAGCTGTTTTTT | CASSLGTSGINPGELFF
TRBJ2-1 | TRBV7-9 | TRBD2 | - | TGTGCCAGCAAGGCGGGAGAGGGAAATGAGCAGTTCTTC | CASKAGEGNEQFF
TRBJ2-7 | TRBV20-1 | - | once | TGCAGTGCTAGTGCAGGGTACGAGCAGTACTTC | CSASAGYEQYF
TRBJ2-1 | TRBV9 | TRBD1 | - | TGTGCCAGCAGCGCAAGTGGACAGGTATACAATGAGCAGTTCTTC | CASSASGQVYNEQFF
TRBJ2-4 | TRBV28 | TRBD1 | - | TGTGCCAGCAGTTTCCAGGGGGCGGCGACCAAAAACATTCAGTACTTC | CASSFQGAATKNIQYF
TRBJ2-3 | TRBV25-1 | TRBD2 | once | TGTGCCAGCAGTTTCCGGGGGGTCAGAGATACGCAGTATTTT | CASSFRGVRDTQYF
TRBJ1-6 | TRBV9 | TRBD1 | - | TGTGCCAGCAGCACGGGACAGTCACGAAATTCACCCCTCCACTTT | CASSTGQSRNSPLHF
TRBJ1-6 | TRBV11-2 | TRBD1 | few | TGTGCCAGCAGCTTACACGTTGGGACAGGGCTTAATTCACCCCTCCACTTT | CASSLHVGTGLNSPLHF
TRBJ2-7 | TRBV11-2 | - | - | TGTGCCAGCAAGGGGATGGAGAAATACGAGCAGTACTTC | CASKGMEKYEQYF
TRBJ2-5 | TRBV2 | TRBD2 | - | TGTGCCAGCAGGACTAGCGGGAGGGTTGAGACCCAGTACTTC | CASRTSGRVETQYF
TRBJ2-1 | TRBV7-6 | - | - | TGTGCCAGCAGCTTAGCCGGGGAGTCGGATGAGCAGTTCTTC | CASSLAGESDEQFF
TRBJ1-4 | TRBV28 | - | - | TGTGCCAGCACCAGAGGGTATGGTGAAAAACTGTTTTTT | CASTRGYGEKLFF
TRBJ1-1 | TRBV5-1 | - | - | TGCGCCAGCAGCCTAAACTATGGGACAACTGAAGCTTTCTTT | CASSLNYGTTEAFF
TRBJ2-1 | TRBV10-3 | TRBD2 | - | TGTGCCATCAGTGGAATTCCTAGCGGGAGGAATAGCAATGAGCAGTTCTTC | CAISGIPSGRNSNEQFF
TRBJ2-5 | TRBV5-4 | TRBD1 | few | TGTGCCAGCAGCTCAGGACAGGGGCGGGAAGAGACCCAGTACTTC | CASSSGQGREETQYF
TRBJ2-3 | TRBV4-1 | - | - | TGCGCCAGCAGCCGTGAGGATACGCAGTATTTT | CASSREDTQYF
TRBJ1-6 | TRBV10-3 | TRBD1 | - | TGTGCCATCAGTGAGAAGACCGGGACAGGCAATTCACCCCTCCACTTT | CAISEKTGTGNSPLHF
TRBJ2-4 | TRBV2 | - | - | TGTGCCAGCAGTGATTCTCCTACTCCCCCTAACATTCAGTACTTC | CASSDSPTPPNIQYF
TRBJ1-5 | TRBV6-1 | - | - | TGTGCCAGCAGTGAAGACAGGGATCAATATCAGCCCCAGCATTTT | CASSEDRDQYQPQHF
TRBJ1-5 | TRBV6-6 | TRBD1 | - | TGTGCCAGCAGCCTTACAGGGGGCGATCAGCCCCAGCATTTT | CASSLTGGDQPQHF
TRBJ1-5 | TRBV24-1 | TRBD1 | - | TGTGCCACCAGTGACACGACAGGGCCAAATCAGCCCCAGCATTTT | CATSDTTGPNQPQHF
TRBJ1-2 | TRBV18 | - | many | TGTGCCAGCTCACCACCGGCAGGGAATCTCTATGGCTACACCTTC | CASSPPAGNLYGYTF
TRBJ2-1 | TRBV11-3 | - | - | TGTGCCAGCAGCTTAGAGGGCGACGGGAGCTCCTACAATGAGCAGTTCTTC | CASSLEGDGSSYNEQFF
TRBJ1-1 | TRBV5-1 | - | - | TGCGCCAGCAGCTTGGCCTGGAACACTGAAGCTTTCTTT | CASSLAWNTEAFF
TRBJ2-7 | TRBV27 | TRBD2 | - | TGTGCCAGCAGTTCACTAGCGGGAGGGCGAGAGCAGTACTTC | CASSSLAGGREQYF
TRBJ2-1 | TRBV1 | - | - | TGCACCAGCCGCTCGGGGGGGAGTACCTACAATGAGCAGTTCTTC | CTSRSGGSTYNEQFF
TRBJ2-7 | TRBV28 | TRBD2 | - | TGTGCCAGCGCCTCTAGCGGGAGGGCATCGGGGGAGCAGTACTTC | CASASSGRASGEQYF
TRBJ2-7 | TRBV27 | TRBD2 | - | TGTGCCAGCAGTCTGACTAGCGGGAGCTTCCACGAGCAGTACTTC | CASSLTSGSFHEQYF
TRBJ2-7 | TRBV19 | TRBD2 | once | TGTGCCAGTAGTACCCTCCTAGCGGGAGGGCCCGGCGAGCAGTACTTC | CASSTLLAGGPGEQYF
TRBJ1-5 | TRBV7-9 | - | few | TGTGCCAGCAGCAACCTAGGGGGCAATCAGCCCCAGCATTTT | CASSNLGGNQPQHF
TRBJ1-2 | TRBV5-1 | - | - | TGCGCCAGCAGCTTAACAGGCGACTATGGCTACACCTTC | CASSLTGDYGYTF
TRBJ1-4 | TRBV11-3 | TRBD1 | - | TGTGCCAGCAGCCCGGGGACAGCAAATGAAAAACTGTTTTTT | CASSPGTANEKLFF
TRBJ2-1 | TRBV5-4 | - | many | TGTGCCAGCAGCACGGGGGACAGAGACAATGAGCAGTTCTTC | CASSTGDRDNEQFF
TRBJ2-5 | TRBV10-3 | - | - | TGTGCCATCAGTGAGGGGGCGAAAGAGACCCAGTACTTC | CAISEGAKETQYF
TRBJ2-1 | TRBV13 | TRBD1 | - | TGTGCCAGCAGCCCCATATCAGGGGGCTACTACAATGAGCAGTTCTTC | CASSPISGGYYNEQFF
TRBJ2-7 | TRBV6-2/TRBV6-3 | TRBD1 | - | TGTGCCAGCAGTTACTCGAGGGGGACAGGGGCCCACGAGCAGTACTTC | CASSYSRGTGAHEQYF
TRBJ2-1 | TRBV23-1 | - | - | TGCGCCAGCAGTCCAATACACTCATACAGGGGGGAGGGCCATGAGCAGTTCTTC | CASSPIHSYRGEGHEQFF
TRBJ2-5 | TRBV19 | TRBD1 | - | TGTGCCAGTAGCCCCGAGTTACAGGGGATGAAGACCCAGTACTTC | CASSPELQGMKTQYF
TRBJ2-2 | TRBV4-1 | TRBD2 | - | TGCGCCAGCAGCCAAGATGGGACTAGCGGGAGGTCCGGCGGGGAGCTGTTTTTT | CASSQDGTSGRSGGELFF